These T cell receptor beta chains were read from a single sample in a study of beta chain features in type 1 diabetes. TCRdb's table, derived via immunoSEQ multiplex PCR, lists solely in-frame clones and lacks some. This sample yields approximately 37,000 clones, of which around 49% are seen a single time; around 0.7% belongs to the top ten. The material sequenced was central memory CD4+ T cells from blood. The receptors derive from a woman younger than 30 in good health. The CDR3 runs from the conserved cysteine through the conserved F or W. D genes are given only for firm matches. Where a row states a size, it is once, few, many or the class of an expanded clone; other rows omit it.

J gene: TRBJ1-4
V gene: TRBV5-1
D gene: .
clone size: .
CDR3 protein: CASSLVSTGGEKLFF
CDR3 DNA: TGCGCCAGCAGCTTGGTTTCAACGGGGGGAGAAAAACTGTTTTTT

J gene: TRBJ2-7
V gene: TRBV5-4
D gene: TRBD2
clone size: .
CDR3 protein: CASSLAGLGPREQYF
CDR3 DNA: TGTGCCAGCAGCTTGGCGGGACTAGGCCCCCGGGAGCAGTACTTC

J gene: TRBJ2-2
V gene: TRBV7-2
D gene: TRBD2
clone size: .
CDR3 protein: CASSRTTSGRRLSGELFF
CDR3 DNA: TGTGCCAGCAGCCGAACGACTAGCGGGAGGAGATTATCCGGGGAGCTGTTTTTT

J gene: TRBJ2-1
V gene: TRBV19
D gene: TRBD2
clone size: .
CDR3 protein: CASTRLAGDNEQFF
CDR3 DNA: TGTGCCAGTACCCGACTAGCGGGGGACAATGAGCAGTTCTTC

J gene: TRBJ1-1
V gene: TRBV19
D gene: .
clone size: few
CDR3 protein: CASQRDTGWTEAFF
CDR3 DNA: TGTGCCAGCCAACGGGACACTGGCTGGACTGAAGCTTTCTTT

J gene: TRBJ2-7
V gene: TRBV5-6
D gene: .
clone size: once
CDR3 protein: CASSLPGSTYEQYF
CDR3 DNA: TGTGCCAGCAGCTTGCCAGGCTCTACCTACGAGCAGTACTTC

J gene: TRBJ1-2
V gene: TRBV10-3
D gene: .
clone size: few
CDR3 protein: CAISERGSLYGYTF
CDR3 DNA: TGTGCCATCAGTGAGAGGGGGTCCCTCTATGGCTACACCTTC

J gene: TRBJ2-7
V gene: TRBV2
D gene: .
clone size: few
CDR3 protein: CASNPGYEQYF
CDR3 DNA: TGTGCCAGCAACCCGGGCTACGAGCAGTACTTC

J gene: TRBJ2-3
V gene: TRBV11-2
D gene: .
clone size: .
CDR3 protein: CASSSTWAGLSTDTQYF
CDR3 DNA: TGTGCCAGCAGCTCCACTTGGGCGGGCCTAAGCACAGATACGCAGTATTTT

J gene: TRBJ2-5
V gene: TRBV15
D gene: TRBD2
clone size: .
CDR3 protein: CATSFRTSGGEAQYF
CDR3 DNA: TGTGCCACCAGCTTTCGGACTAGCGGAGGGGAGGCCCAGTACTTC

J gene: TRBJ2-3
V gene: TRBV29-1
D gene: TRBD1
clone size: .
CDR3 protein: CSVATGGGTDTQYF
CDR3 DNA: TGCAGCGTGGCTACAGGGGGCGGCACAGATACGCAGTATTTT

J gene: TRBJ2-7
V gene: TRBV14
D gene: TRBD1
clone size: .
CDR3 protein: CASSPRGGSAEQYF
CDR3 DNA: TGTGCCAGCAGCCCCAGAGGGGGCTCTGCGGAGCAGTACTTC

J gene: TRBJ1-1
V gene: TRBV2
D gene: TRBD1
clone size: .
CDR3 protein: CASRRDRMSGTEAFF
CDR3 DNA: TGTGCCAGCAGGCGGGACAGGATGTCAGGCACTGAAGCTTTCTTT

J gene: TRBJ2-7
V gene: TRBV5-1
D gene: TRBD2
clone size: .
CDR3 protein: CASKVSGSSYEQYF
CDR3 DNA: TGCGCCAGCAAAGTTAGCGGGAGCTCCTACGAGCAGTACTTC

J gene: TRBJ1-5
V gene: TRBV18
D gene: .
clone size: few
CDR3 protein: CASSSEQGNQPQHF
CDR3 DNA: TGTGCCAGCTCATCCGAGCAGGGCAATCAGCCCCAGCATTTT

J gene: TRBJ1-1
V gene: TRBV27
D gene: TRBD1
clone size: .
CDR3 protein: CASSPSGQGDFGEAFF
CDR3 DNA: TGTGCCAGCAGTCCGTCGGGACAGGGAGATTTTGGTGAAGCTTTCTTT

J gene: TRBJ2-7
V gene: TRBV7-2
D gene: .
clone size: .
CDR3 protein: CASSATSGSSYEQYF
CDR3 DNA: TGTGCCAGCAGCGCCACCAGCGGAAGCTCCTACGAGCAGTACTTC

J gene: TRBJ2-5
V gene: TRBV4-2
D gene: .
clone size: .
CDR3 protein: CASSQGLDGTQYF
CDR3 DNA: TGTGCCAGCAGCCAAGGGCTAGACGGGACCCAGTACTTC

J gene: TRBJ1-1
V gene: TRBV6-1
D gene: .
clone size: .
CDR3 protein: CASSERLGVTEAFF
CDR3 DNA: TGTGCCAGCAGTGAGCGCTTAGGGGTCACTGAAGCTTTCTTT

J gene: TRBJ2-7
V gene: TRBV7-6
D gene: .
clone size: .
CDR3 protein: CASSFDQGEQYF
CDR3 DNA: TGTGCCAGCAGCTTCGACCAGGGGGAGCAGTACTTC

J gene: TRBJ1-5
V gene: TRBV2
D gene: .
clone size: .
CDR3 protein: CASSEAQAGNQPQHF
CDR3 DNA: TGTGCCAGCAGTGAAGCGCAGGCAGGCAATCAGCCCCAGCATTTT

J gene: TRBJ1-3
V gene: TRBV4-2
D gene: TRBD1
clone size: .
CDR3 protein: CASSQEARAGTGGNTIYF
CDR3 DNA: TGTGCCAGCAGCCAAGAGGCCCGGGCCGGGACAGGGGGAAACACCATATATTTT

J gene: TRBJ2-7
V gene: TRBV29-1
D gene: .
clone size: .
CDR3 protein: CSVEGSPSIGNEQYF
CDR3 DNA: TGCAGCGTTGAGGGGAGCCCCTCTATCGGGAACGAGCAGTACTTC

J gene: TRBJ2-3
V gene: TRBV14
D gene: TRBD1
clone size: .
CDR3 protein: CASSYRDRGLRRGTDTQYF
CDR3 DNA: TGTGCCAGCAGCTACCGGGACAGGGGGCTGAGGCGAGGCACAGATACGCAGTATTTT